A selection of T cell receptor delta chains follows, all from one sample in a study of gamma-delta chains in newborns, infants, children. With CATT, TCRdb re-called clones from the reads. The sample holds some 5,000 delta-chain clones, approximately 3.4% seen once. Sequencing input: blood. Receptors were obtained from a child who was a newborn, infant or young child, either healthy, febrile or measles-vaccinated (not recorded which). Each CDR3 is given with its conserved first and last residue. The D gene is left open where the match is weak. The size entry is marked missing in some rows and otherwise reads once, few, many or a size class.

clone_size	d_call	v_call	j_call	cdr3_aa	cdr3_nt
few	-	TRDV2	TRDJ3	CACDTVGGPWDTRQMFF	TGTGCCTGTGACACCGTGGGGGGCCCCTGGGACACCCGACAGATGTTTTTC
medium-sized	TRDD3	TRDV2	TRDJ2	CACDSLGGTALTAQLFF	TGTGCCTGTGACTCGCTGGGGGGCACTGCTTTGACAGCACAACTCTTCTTT
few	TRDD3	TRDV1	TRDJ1	CALGASRPSLSGIRGYTDKLIF	TGTGCTCTTGGGGCCTCCAGGCCTTCGCTCTCGGGGATACGAGGTTACACCGATAAACTCATCTTT
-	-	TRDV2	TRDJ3	CACDTGDFDSWDTRQMFF	TGTGCCTGTGACACCGGGGATTTCGACTCCTGGGACACCCGACAGATGTTTTTC
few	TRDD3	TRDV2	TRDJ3	CACDTVLGDSSWDTRQMFF	TGTGCCTGTGACACCGTGCTGGGGGACAGCTCCTGGGACACCCGACAGATGTTTTTC
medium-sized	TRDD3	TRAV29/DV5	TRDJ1	CAASASVLGDTTGTDKLIF	TGTGCAGCAAGCGCTTCCGTACTGGGGGATACTACTGGCACCGATAAACTCATCTTT
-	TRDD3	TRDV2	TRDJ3	CACDKLGDTLRDTRQMFF	TGTGCCTGTGACAAACTGGGGGATACGCTGAGGGACACCCGACAGATGTTTTTC
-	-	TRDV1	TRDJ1	CALGESSSNPEASTDKLIF	TGTGCTCTTGGGGAAAGTTCTTCGAATCCTGAGGCCAGTACCGATAAACTCATCTTT
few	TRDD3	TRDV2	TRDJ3	CACDTGGPSSWDTRQMFF	TGTGCCTGTGACACTGGGGGACCGAGCTCCTGGGACACCCGACAGATGTTTTTC
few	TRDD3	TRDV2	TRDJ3	CACDEYWGIPQGSWDTRQMFF	TGTGCCTGTGACGAGTACTGGGGGATACCCCAAGGATCCTGGGACACCCGACAGATGTTTTTC
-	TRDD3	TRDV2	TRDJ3	CACDNWGISWDTRQMFF	TGTGCCTGTGACAACTGGGGGATCTCCTGGGACACCCGACAGATGTTTTTC
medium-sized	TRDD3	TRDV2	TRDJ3	CACDTVLGEIWDTRQMFF	TGTGCCTGTGACACCGTACTGGGGGAGATCTGGGACACCCGACAGATGTTTTTC
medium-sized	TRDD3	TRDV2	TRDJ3	CACDVLGDTSWDTRQMFF	TGTGCCTGTGACGTACTGGGGGATACTTCCTGGGACACCCGACAGATGTTTTTC
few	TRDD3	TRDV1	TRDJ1	CALGELDGFLLGDTWYTDKLIF	TGTGCTCTTGGGGAACTAGACGGCTTCCTACTGGGGGATACATGGTACACCGATAAACTCATCTTT
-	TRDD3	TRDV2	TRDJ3	CACDTVKYWGSSWDTRQMFF	TGTGCCTGTGACACCGTAAAGTACTGGGGGAGCTCCTGGGACACCCGACAGATGTTCTTC
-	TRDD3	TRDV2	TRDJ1	CARDTGGYTDKLIF	TGTGCCCGTGATACTGGGGGATACACCGATAAACTCATCTTT
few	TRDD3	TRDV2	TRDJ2	CACDLLGDLLTAQLFF	TGTGCCTGTGACCTACTGGGGGATCTGTTGACAGCACAACTCTTCTTT
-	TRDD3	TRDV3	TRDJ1	CAATKYWGIRGKLIF	TGTGCCGCCACTAAGTACTGGGGGATACGGGGAAAACTCATCTTT
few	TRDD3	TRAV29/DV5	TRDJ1	CAASESPYAEHTWGYEGGSDKLIF	TGTGCAGCAAGCGAATCTCCCTACGCCGAACATACTTGGGGATACGAGGGAGGCTCCGATAAACTCATCTTT
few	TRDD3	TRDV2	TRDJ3	CACDTVLGDTLSSWDTRQMFF	TGTGCCTGTGACACCGTTCTGGGGGATACGCTAAGCTCCTGGGACACCCGACAGATGTTTTTC
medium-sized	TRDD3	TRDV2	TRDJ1	CACDVLGDVYTDKLIF	TGTGCCTGTGACGTACTGGGGGATGTTTACACCGATAAACTCATCTTT
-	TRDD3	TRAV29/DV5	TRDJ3	CAASTILGDTWDTRQMFF	TGTGCAGCAAGTACTATACTGGGGGATACCTGGGACACCCGACAGATGTTTTTC
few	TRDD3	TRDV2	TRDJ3	CACDTVLGDTHSSWDTRQMFF	TGTGCCTGTGACACCGTACTGGGGGATACACACAGCTCCTGGGACACCCGACAGATGTTTTTC
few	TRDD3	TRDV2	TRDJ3	CACDILGDTIGSSWDTRQMFF	TGTGCCTGTGACATACTGGGGGATACTATCGGCTCCTCCTGGGACACCCGACAGATGTTTTTC
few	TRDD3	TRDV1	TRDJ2	CALGAVLPFLLGDTRLTAQLFF	TGTGCTCTTGGGGCGGTCCTTCCTTTCTTACTGGGGGATACGCGTTTGACAGCACAACTCTTCTTT
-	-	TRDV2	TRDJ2	CACDTGFGDGAAQLFF	-
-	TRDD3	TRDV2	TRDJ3	CACDVLGDTHWDTRQMFF	TGTGCCTGTGATGTACTGGGGGATACGCACTGGGACACCCGACAGATGTTTTTC
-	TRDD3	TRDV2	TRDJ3	CACDVMGDTWDTRQMFF	TGTGCCTGTGACGTGATGGGGGATACCTGGGACACCCGACAGATGTTTTTC
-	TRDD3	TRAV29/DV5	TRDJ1	CAASTGGHLTDKLIF	TGTGCAGCAAGTACTGGGGGCCACTTAACCGATAAACTCATCTTT
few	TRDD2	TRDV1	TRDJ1	CALGEPFLRVLGVYTDKLIF	TGTGCTCTTGGGGAACCCTTCCTACGGGTTCTGGGGGTATACACCGATAAACTCATCTTT
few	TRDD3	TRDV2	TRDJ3	CACDMVWGSSWDTRQMFF	TGTGCCTGTGACATGGTCTGGGGGAGCTCCTGGGACACCCGACAGATGTTTTTC
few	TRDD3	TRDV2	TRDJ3	CACDVLGASSWDTRQMFF	TGTGCCTGTGACGTACTGGGGGCCAGCTCCTGGGACACCCGGCAGATGTTTTTC
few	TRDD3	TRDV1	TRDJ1	CALGELAPPYWGKLIF	TGTGCTCTTGGGGAACTAGCTCCCCCTTACTGGGGGAAACTCATCTTT
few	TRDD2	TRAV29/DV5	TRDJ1	CAARKGVLPTLRGSHTDKLIF	TGTGCAGCAAGGAAAGGAGTCCTTCCTACGCTTAGGGGGTCACACACCGATAAACTCATCTTT
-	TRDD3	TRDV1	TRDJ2	CALGERGTYWGLLTAQLFF	TGTGCTCTTGGGGAACGGGGCACCTACTGGGGGTTACTGACAGCACAACTCTTCTTT
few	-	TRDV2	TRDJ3	CACDTGVRRLSWDTRRMFF	TGTGCCTGTGACACGGGGGTTCGCCGCCTCTCCTGGGACACCCGACGGATGTTTTTC
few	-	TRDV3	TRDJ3	CAFLATGRWGPSSWDTRQMFF	TGTGCCTTTCTGGCTACGGGTCGGTGGGGGCCGAGCTCCTGGGACACCCGACAGATGTTTTTC
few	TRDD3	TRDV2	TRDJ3	CACDTGGYGNSWDTRQMFF	TGTGCCTGTGATACTGGGGGATACGGGAACTCCTGGGACACCCGACAGATGTTTTTC
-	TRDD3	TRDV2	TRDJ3	CACDTVLGDQSWDTRQMFF	TGTGCCTGTGACACCGTACTGGGGGACCAATCCTGGGACACCCGACAGATGTTTTTC
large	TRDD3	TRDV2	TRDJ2	CACDILGSTLTAQLFF	TGTGCCTGTGACATACTGGGGTCCACTTTGACAGCACAACTCTTCTTT
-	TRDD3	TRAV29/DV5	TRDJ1	CAASGPKHWGIRPYTDKLIF	TGTGCAGCAAGCGGACCTAAGCATTGGGGGATACGTCCGTACACCGATAAACTCATCTTT
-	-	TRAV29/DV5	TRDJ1	CAARIVSSRKTGRTDKLIF	TGTGCAGCAAGGATAGTTTCCAGCCGTAAAACAGGGAGGACCGATAAACTCATCTTT
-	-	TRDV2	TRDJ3	CACDKLGISWDTRQMFF	TGTGCCTGTGACAAGCTGGGGATCTCCTGGGACACCCGACAGATGTTTTTC
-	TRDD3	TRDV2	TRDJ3	CACDRLGDTSWDTRQMFF	TGTGCCTGTGACCGACTGGGGGATACTTCCTGGGACACCCGACAGATGTTTTTC
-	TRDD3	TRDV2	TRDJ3	CACDVTGGLSSWDTRQMFF	TGTGCCTGTGACGTTACTGGGGGACTAAGCTCCTGGGACACCCGACAGATGTTTTTC
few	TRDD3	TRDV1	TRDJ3	CALGEVLGDTYWDTRQMFF	TGTGCTCTTGGGGAAGTACTGGGGGATACATACTGGGACACCAGACAGATGTTTTTC
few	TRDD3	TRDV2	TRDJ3	CACDTVRGIHTWDTRQMFF	TGTGCCTGTGACACCGTTAGGGGGATTCATACCTGGGACACCCGACAGATGTTTTTC
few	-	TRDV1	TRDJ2	CALGVTSPETAQLFF	TGTGCTCTTGGGGTAACTTCCCCCGAGACAGCACAACTCTTCTTT
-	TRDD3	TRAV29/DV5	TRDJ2	CAASATGGSTAQLFF	TGTGCAGCAAGCGCAACTGGGGGTTCGACAGCACAACTCTTCTTT
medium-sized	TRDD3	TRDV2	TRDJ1	CACDTGGYADKLIF	TGTGCCTGTGACACCGGGGGATACGCCGATAAACTCATCTTT
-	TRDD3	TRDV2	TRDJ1	CACDTFFFLRGRPTGGYSRTDKLIF	TGTGCCTGTGACACCTTCTTCTTCCTACGTGGACGCCCTACTGGGGGATACAGTCGAACCGATAAACTCATCTTT
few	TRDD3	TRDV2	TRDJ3	CACDTVLGDPSSWDTRQMFF	TGTGCCTGTGACACCGTCTTGGGGGATCCTAGCTCCTGGGACACCCGACAGATGTTTTTC
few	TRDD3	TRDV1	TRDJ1	CALGELVPTGGYVKLIF	TGTGCTCTTGGGGAACTAGTCCCTACTGGGGGATACGTTAAACTCATCTTT
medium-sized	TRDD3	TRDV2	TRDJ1	CACDTVLGKYTDKLIF	TGTGCCTGTGACACCGTACTGGGGAAGTACACCGATAAACTCATCTTT
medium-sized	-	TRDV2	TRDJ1	CACDHLGGDKLIF	TGTGCCTGTGACCACCTCGGGGGCGATAAACTCATCTTT